The 31 T cell receptor beta chains presented below share a single source sample, sequenced in a study of blood T cell repertoires in COVID-19. Using immunoSEQ multiplex PCR, the repertoire was profiled, and TCRdb retains in-frame clones only, with some absent. The sample consists of more than 120,000 clones, around nine tenths of them appearing once. Sequencing was performed on peripheral blood. Receptors were obtained from a woman in her forties or fifties with active or convalescent COVID-19.

The V call is TRBV27, the J call TRBJ2-7; TRBD1 aligns across 8 bases. With 2 bases clipped from V and 3 bases from J, the junction kept 6 bases outside the gene matches. This CDR3 contains 15 residues. Germline assignment: CDR1 MNHEY and CDR2 SMNVEV (reference sequence). The chain's CDR3 is CASSLQGASNYEQYF. CDR3 nucleotide sequence: TGTGCCAGCAGTTTACAGGGGGCCTCAAACTACGAGCAGTACTTC.

This chain links TRBV24-1 with TRBJ1-5; TRBD1 is a possible D gene (5 bases). The germline gives CDR1 KGHDR, CDR2 SFDVKD. The CDR3 consists of 14 residues. Deletions cut 7 bases from V and 2 bases from J, with 11 bases between. Here the CDR3 reads CATSGGKGNQPQHF. The CDR3, as DNA: TGTGCCACCAGCGGGGGTAAAGGCAATCAGCCCCAGCATTTT.

This chain links TRBV19 with TRBJ1-2; TRBD1 matches 9 bases. The CDR3 runs 13 residues. V gave up 6 bases and J gave up 5 bases; unmatched junction bases: 4. The germline V gene has CDR1 LNHDA and CDR2 SQIVND (reference sequence). The CDR3 nucleotides are TGTGCCAGTAGGACGGACAGGGGATATGGCTACACCTTC. Translated, it gives CASRTDRGYGYTF.

CDR3 DNA: TGTGCCAGCAGCTTAACTGCGGGAACTGAAGCTTTCTTT. The encoded protein is CASSLTAGTEAFF. The rearrangement joins TRBV7-3 to TRBJ1-1; D gene uncertain. CDR3 length: 13 residues. Looked up from germline, CDR1 is SGHTA and CDR2 is FQGTGA. V shed 0 bases and J shed 5 bases, with 7 bases lying between them.

The chain carries TRBV10-3 and TRBJ1-5; D remains ambiguous. The CDR3 is 14 residues long. Germline V gives CDR1 ENHRY, CDR2 SYGVKD. Trimming stripped 0 bases from V and 6 bases from J, with 9 bases between. CDR3 in DNA: TGTGCCATCAGTGAGTCTGAGGTAACTCAGCCCCAGCATTTT. Amino acid sequence: CAISESEVTQPQHF.

The V call is TRBV7-6, the J call TRBJ2-5; possible D gene TRBD1, 7 bases. Germline V gene data show CDR1 as SGHVS and CDR2 as FNYEAQ. Trimming left V 3 bases short and J 5 bases short, with 16 bases between. This CDR3 is built from 15 residues. CDR3 DNA sequence: TGTGCCAGCAGCTTCGGTGGGGCAGGGGGGGAGACCCAGTACTTC. This translates into CASSFGGAGGETQYF. Together with reference TRBV7-6 and TRBJ2-5, the CDR3 gives the full variable domain: GAGVSQSPRYKVTKRGQDVALRCDPISGHVSLYWYRQALGQGPEFLTYFNYEAQQDKSGLPNDRFSAERPEGSISTLTIQRTEQRDSAMYRCASSFGGAGGETQYFGPGTRLLVL.

The chain recombines TRBV30 with TRBJ2-5, with D tentatively TRBD1 (6 bases). Trimming took off 0 bases at V and 2 bases at J, with 16 bases between the two ends. This CDR3 comprises 16 residues. Germline V gene lookup returns CDR1 GTSNPN and CDR2 SVGIG (reference sequence). The CDR3 spells CAWSVIPGQTQETQYF. The CDR3 DNA is TGTGCCTGGAGTGTAATCCCAGGACAGACACAAGAGACCCAGTACTTC.

The chain links TRBV7-8 to TRBJ2-7, with D possibly matching TRBD1 (6 bases). CDR3 size: 17 residues. The ends were cut back, 5 bases at V and 0 bases at J, with 20 bases in the middle. The V gene's germline CDR1 is SGHVS and CDR2 FQNEAQ. This chain's CDR3 is CASSVPAGTISSYEQYF. The CDR3 DNA follows: TGTGCCAGCAGCGTACCGGCCGGGACAATTAGCTCCTACGAGCAGTACTTC.

This clone was observed a single time. The chain recombines TRBV28 with TRBJ1-2; 8 bases are a match to TRBD1. The CDR3 loop spans 16 amino acids. The germline V gene has CDR1 MDHEN and CDR2 SYDVKM. With 5 bases clipped from V and 4 bases from J, the junction kept 12 bases outside the gene matches. The CDR3 DNA follows: TGTGCCAGCAGTCCCCCGGACAGGGAATCCCTCTATGGCTACACCTTC. Amino acids: CASSPPDRESLYGYTF.

The chain joins TRBV3-1 (or the pseudogene TRBV3-2) to TRBJ2-3; 10 bases are shared with TRBD2. The CDR3 contains 16 residues. The V gene's germline CDR1 is LGHDT and CDR2 YNNKEL (reference sequence). The J segment lost 7 bases and the V segment lost 1 base, leaving 8 bases of the junction unmatched. In DNA form, the CDR3 reads TGTGCCAGCAGCCAAGGAAAAGCGGGGGGGCCGAATACGCAGTATTTT. It codes for CASSQGKAGGPNTQYF.

The rearrangement uses TRBV4-1 and TRBJ2-7; 8 bases align to TRBD1. The ends lost 1 base at V and 5 bases at J; junction bases unmatched: 7. Germline V gives CDR1 MGHRA, CDR2 YSYEKL. This CDR3 region has 15 residues. The CDR3 reads CASSQGHTGGNEQYF. The CDR3 coding sequence is TGCGCCAGCAGCCAAGGCCACACAGGGGGGAACGAGCAGTACTTC.

The chain recombines TRBV18 with TRBJ1-2; no reliable D call. The CDR3 has 11 amino acids. The germline V and J ends were trimmed by 4 bases and 8 bases, with 8 bases remaining between them. CDR1 KGHSH and CDR2 LQKENI come from the germline V gene. DNA of the CDR3: TGTGCCAGCTCACGGGAGACGGGCTACACCTTC. This translates into CASSRETGYTF.

V is TRBV5-8 and J is TRBJ2-2, with no clear D. Looked up from germline, CDR1 is SGHTS and CDR2 is YDEGEE. This CDR3 is 15 amino acids long. V was cut by 4 bases and J by 5 bases, with 15 bases left in between. CDR3 sequence (DNA): TGTGCCAGCAGCCCAGTACTCGTAGCTACCGGGGAGCTGTTTTTT. It encodes CASSPVLVATGELFF. Full variable domain (rest looked up from reference TRBV5-8 and TRBJ2-2): EAGVTQSPTHLIKTRGQQATLRCSPISGHTSVYWYQQALGLGLQFLLWYDEGEERNRGNFPPRFSGRQFPNYSSELNVNALELEDSALYLCASSPVLVATGELFFGEGSRLTVL.

The chain carries TRBV12-3 or TRBV12-4 and TRBJ1-2, with 7 positions matching TRBD1. V shed 6 bases, J shed 8 bases, and the junction held 9 bases outside the gene matches. The CDR3 has 13 amino acids. CDR3 residues: CASSPGQQGGYTF. Written as DNA, the CDR3 is TGTGCCAGCAGCCCGGGACAGCAAGGGGGCTACACCTTC.

The chain uses TRBV9 and TRBJ2-1, with 9 nucleotides matching TRBD2. CDR3 length equals 16 residues. The V gene's germline CDR1 is SGDLS and CDR2 YYNGEE. The V gene end was trimmed by 4 bases and the J gene end by 7 bases; junction bases not matched to a gene: 12. Written as DNA, the CDR3 is TGTGCCAGCAGCTTAAATAGCGGGGGCCTAATAAATGAGCAGTTCTTC. Residues: CASSLNSGGLINEQFF.

J is TRBJ2-5 and V is TRBV6-2 or TRBV6-3; 10 bases agree with TRBD1. The CDR3 is made up of 16 amino acids. The V and J ends lost 5 bases and 4 bases, in that order; junction bases with no gene match: 10. In germline, CDR1 is MNHEY, CDR2 SVGEGT. Written as DNA, the CDR3 is TGTGCCAGCAGTAACGGACAGGGGGGTTTTGGAGAGACCCAGTACTTC. It is translated as CASSNGQGGFGETQYF.

The V call is TRBV29-1, the J call TRBJ2-1, with TRBD2 matching 9 bases. Germline-derived CDR1 and CDR2 are SQVTM and ANQGSEA. V lost 3 bases to trimming and J lost 4 bases; unmatched junction nucleotides: 10. This CDR3 region has 16 residues. Written as DNA, the CDR3 is TGCAGCGTTGAGGCCCGCGGAGCGGGAGGATACAATGAGCAGTTCTTC. This gives the protein CSVEARGAGGYNEQFF.

This chain joins TRBV11-3 and TRBJ2-5, with 7 bases fitting TRBD2. Trimming cost V 5 bases and J 3 bases; bases outside gene matches: 21. The CDR3 extends over 19 amino acids. CDR1 and CDR2 from the germline V gene are SGHNT and YENEEA. The CDR3, as DNA: TGTGCCAGCAGCCTGGGGGGGATTAGCGCAACCACTTTTAAAGAGACCCAGTACTTC. This translates into CASSLGGISATTFKETQYF. The full variable domain, in which reference TRBV11-3 and TRBJ2-5 provide the parts outside the CDR3, is EAGVVQSPRYKIIEKKQPVAFWCNPISGHNTLYWYLQNLGQGPELLIRYENEEAVDDSQLPKDRFSAERLKGVDSTLKIQPAELGDSAVYLCASSLGGISATTFKETQYFGPGTRLLVL.

The rearrangement uses TRBV28 and TRBJ2-1, with a weak D call TRBD2 (5 bases). The CDR3 totals 15 residues. V was shortened by 6 bases and J by 2 bases, with 14 bases between the two germline ends. Germline-derived CDR1 and CDR2 are MDHEN and SYDVKM. The CDR3 DNA is TGTGCCAGCAGCTCTATACTAGAAACCTACAATGAGCAGTTCTTC. Its translation is CASSSILETYNEQFF.

V gene TRBV4-2 combines with J gene TRBJ1-4; TRBD1 matches 7 bases. The CDR3 extends over 15 amino acids. V dropped 2 bases and J dropped 7; count of bases not matched to a gene: 7. CDR1 LGHNA and CDR2 YNFKEQ come from the germline V gene. The CDR3 spells CASSQSTGTGEKLFF. As DNA, the CDR3 is TGTGCCAGCAGCCAATCGACAGGGACCGGTGAAAAACTGTTTTTT.

The chain employs TRBV6-2 or TRBV6-3 and TRBJ2-5, with D possibly TRBD1 on 5 matching bases. The CDR3 spans 13 residues. V lost 3 bases and J lost 5, with 10 bases in between. Germline assignment: CDR1 MNHEY and CDR2 SVGEGT. The CDR3 protein is CASSYQGWETQYF. The CDR3 DNA reads TGTGCCAGCAGTTATCAGGGTTGGGAGACCCAGTACTTC.

The CDR3 protein is CASSLMGLAVEQFF. In DNA form, the CDR3 reads TGTGCCAGCAGTTTAATGGGACTAGCCGTTGAGCAGTTCTTC. This rearrangement joins TRBV6-2 or TRBV6-3 to TRBJ2-1, with 9 bases that match TRBD2. The length of the CDR3 is 14 residues. Germline V gene data show CDR1 as MNHEY and CDR2 as SVGEGT. V shed 4 bases and J 9 bases; nucleotides not matched to a gene: 7.

The sample holds a few counts of this clone. CDR3 nucleotide sequence: TGTGCCAGCAGCGAGGACAGGTTGGAAGCTTTCTTT. Residues: CASSEDRLEAFF. The V and J genes are TRBV5-4 and TRBJ1-1; TRBD1 matches 7 bases. CDR1 and CDR2 (germline): SGHNT, YYREEE (reference sequence). The ends lost 4 bases at V and 8 bases at J; junction bases unmatched: 5. The CDR3 runs to 12 residues.

The J gene is TRBJ2-3, the V gene TRBV5-4; 10 bases are shared with TRBD2. V trimming: 5 bases; J trimming: 2 bases; junction bases outside the gene matches: 8. The germline CDR1 and CDR2 sequences are SGHNT and YYREEE (reference sequence). This CDR3 is built from 16 residues. For the CDR3, the DNA is TGTGCCAGCAGTATTAAGACTAGCGGGTCCACAGATACGCAGTATTTT. Its protein product is CASSIKTSGSTDTQYF.

The chain combines TRBV19 with TRBJ2-7, with a weak D call TRBD1 (6 bases). CDR1 and CDR2 (germline): LNHDA, SQIVND (reference sequence). The CDR3 spans 13 residues. V lost 5 bases to trimming and J lost 2 bases, with 10 bases between them. This CDR3 reads CASSPTGTYEQYF. In DNA, the CDR3 is TGTGCCAGTAGTCCAACAGGGACCTACGAGCAGTACTTC.

Worth noting for this clone: This sample includes further DNA sequences coding for the same CDR3. The chain recombines TRBV11-2 with TRBJ2-2, with a weak D call TRBD2 (7 bases). The CDR3 has 16 residues. The germline V gene has CDR1 SGHAT and CDR2 FQNNGV. The V end was cut by 7 bases, the J end by 8 bases, with 23 bases between. In DNA form, the CDR3 reads TGTGCCAGCACCGGGGGGAGGGGGGATGGCACTGGGGAGCTGTTTTTT. This sequence encodes CASTGGRGDGTGELFF.

The rearrangement uses TRBV18 and TRBJ2-1, with TRBD2 identical over 7 bases. V gave up 3 bases and J gave up 10 bases; unmatched junction bases: 6. CDR1 is KGHSH, CDR2 LQKENI, per germline. This CDR3 spans 13 amino acids. The CDR3 nucleotides are TGTGCCAGCTCACCCGGACTAGGGGAAGAGCAGTTCTTC. This encodes CASSPGLGEEQFF.

This clone was seen a few times. This chain links TRBV6-5 with TRBJ1-1; D possibly corresponds to TRBD1 (5 bases). The CDR3 loop spans 14 amino acids. Germline V gives CDR1 MNHEY, CDR2 SVGAGI. V was pared by 0 bases and J by 3 bases, with 8 bases between. CDR3: CASSYSGGDTEAFF. CDR3 DNA sequence: TGTGCCAGCAGTTACTCCGGGGGAGACACTGAAGCTTTCTTT.

This clone was found once. The CDR3 here is CASSFLASGRYNEQFF. DNA of the CDR3: TGTGCCAGCAGCTTCCTTGCTAGCGGGAGGTACAATGAGCAGTTCTTC. V usage is TRBV7-8 and J usage is TRBJ2-1, with TRBD2 matching 11 bases. Germline values: CDR1 SGHVS, CDR2 FQNEAQ. CDR3 length: 16 residues. With V trimmed by 3 bases and J by 4 bases, 5 bases remained unmatched.

Details on this clone: Relative to the germline gene, one junction end is altered; a read error may explain this. The rearrangement links TRBV6-2 or TRBV6-3 to TRBJ2-1; D ambiguous. Germline assignment: CDR1 MNHEY and CDR2 SVGEGT. The CDR3 contains 14 residues. The CDR3 nucleotides read TGTGCCAGCAGGTACTTTGGCCCCTACAATGAGCAGTTCTTC. Translating gives CASRYFGPYNEQFF.

The V call is TRBV7-9, the J call TRBJ2-4, with 9 nucleotides matching TRBD2. V trimming: 2 bases; J trimming: 2 bases; junction bases outside the gene matches: 7. Germline values: CDR1 SEHNR, CDR2 FQNEAQ (reference sequence). This CDR3 contains 17 residues. The CDR3 loop reads CASSLLLRGGSKNIQYF. DNA of the CDR3: TGTGCCAGCAGCTTACTCTTGCGGGGGGGCTCCAAAAACATTCAGTACTTC. Based on the CDR3 plus reference TRBV7-9 and TRBJ2-4, the full variable domain is DTGVSQNPRHKITKRGQNVTFRCDPISEHNRLYWYRQTLGQGPEFLTYFQNEAQLEKSRLLSDRFSAERPKGSFSTLEIQRTEQGDSAMYLCASSLLLRGGSKNIQYFGAGTRLSVL.